The next 26 T cell receptor beta chains were all read from a single sample in a study of neoadjuvant anti-PD-1 for oral cavity cancer. Measured with immunoSEQ multiplex PCR; TCRdb has only the in-frame clones, and not every one. The repertoire holds roughly 16,000 clones, with 36% as singletons. Time point defined: after neoadjuvant nivolumab, at surgical resection. The sample consisted of tumor tissue, taken after nivolumab (anti-PD-1) treatment. The receptors come from a person between 40 and 79 years old with oral cavity squamous cell carcinoma.

The sample holds a few counts of this clone. The chain employs TRBV7-8 and TRBJ1-6, with 7 bases identical to TRBD1. The germline V gene has CDR1 SGHVS and CDR2 FQNEAQ. J gave up 7 bases and V 5 bases, and 8 bases lay outside the gene matches. The CDR3 is made up of 15 amino acids. The CDR3 here is CASSVNRGANSPLHF. The DNA of the CDR3 is TGTGCCAGCAGCGTCAACAGGGGAGCCAATTCACCCCTCCACTTT. The whole variable domain, filled in from reference TRBV7-8 and TRBJ1-6, reads GAGVSQSPRYKVAKRGQDVALRCDPISGHVSLFWYQQALGQGPEFLTYFQNEAQLDKSGLPSDRFFAERPEGSVSTLKIQRTQQEDSAVYLCASSVNRGANSPLHFGNGTRLTVT.

This clone was counted a few times. The chain has TRBV18 and TRBJ1-2; TRBD1 agrees at 7 bases. Germline V gives CDR1 KGHSH, CDR2 LQKENI. CDR3 length: 14 residues. V shed 6 bases, J shed 5 bases, and the junction held 9 bases outside the gene matches. The CDR3 reads CASSPGRTGYGYTF. The CDR3 DNA follows: TGTGCCAGCTCTCCGGGACGGACAGGATATGGCTACACCTTC. The full variable domain, completed using reference TRBV18 and TRBJ1-2, is NAGVMQNPRHLVRRRGQEARLRCSPMKGHSHVYWYRQLPEEGLKFMVYLQKENIIDESGMPKERFSAEFPKEGPSILRIQQVVRGDSAAYFCASSPGRTGYGYTFGSGTRLTVV.

This chain uses TRBV10-3 with TRBJ1-1; 10 nucleotides match TRBD1. The V gene end was trimmed by 4 bases and the J gene end by 6 bases; junction bases not matched to a gene: 2. The length of the CDR3 is 13 residues. Germline V gene lookup returns CDR1 ENHRY and CDR2 SYGVKD. CDR3 protein: CAISGQGAAEAFF. The DNA of the CDR3 is TGTGCCATCAGTGGACAGGGGGCCGCTGAAGCTTTCTTT.

This clone was seen a few times. In nucleotides, the CDR3 is TGTGCCAGCAGCCAAGTCACTAGCGGGGGGCTCGACCTTAACACCGGGGAGCTGTTTTTT. This sequence encodes CASSQVTSGGLDLNTGELFF. The chain combines TRBV4-2 with TRBJ2-2, with 12 bases that match TRBD2. This CDR3 is built from 20 residues. Trimming cost V 1 base and J 2 bases; bases outside gene matches: 11. CDR1 is LGHNA, CDR2 YNFKEQ, per germline.

The V gene is TRBV12-5, the J gene TRBJ1-1; 8 nucleotides line up with TRBD1. The CDR3 consists of 15 residues. J lost 5 bases, V lost 1 base, and 6 bases had no gene match. Germline lookup yields CDR1 LGHNT and CDR2 FRNRAP. The CDR3 spells CASGLAYTGGTEAFF. The CDR3 DNA reads TGTGCTAGTGGTTTGGCATATACAGGGGGGACTGAAGCTTTCTTT.

CDR3 nucleotides: TGTGCCAGCAGCTTAATGGGACAGAGTAACTATGGCTACACCTTC. This codes for CASSLMGQSNYGYTF. The chain recombines TRBV7-2 with TRBJ1-2; TRBD1 agrees at 7 bases. Germline loops: CDR1 SGHTA, CDR2 FQGNSA. Trimming cost V 2 bases and J 1 base; bases outside gene matches: 4. The CDR3 is 15 residues long.

The chain is built from TRBV7-6 and TRBJ1-4; 9 nucleotides align to TRBD1. The germline gives CDR1 SGHVS, CDR2 FNYEAQ. The CDR3 spans 15 residues. Trimming cost V 5 bases and J 8 bases; bases outside gene matches: 9. The CDR3 sequence: CASSPGTGFLEKLFF. The CDR3 bases are TGTGCCAGCAGCCCCGGGACAGGGTTCCTCGAAAAACTGTTTTTT.

This clone appeared a few times. The chain links TRBV6-1 to TRBJ1-4; 11 nucleotides match TRBD1. Trimming cost V 7 bases and J 8 bases; bases outside gene matches: 6. This CDR3 is 14 amino acids long. Germline V gene lookup returns CDR1 MNHNS and CDR2 SASEGT. The CDR3 protein is CASIVDRGREKLFF. CDR3 bases: TGTGCCAGCATCGTGGACAGGGGGCGAGAAAAACTGTTTTTT.

This clone was detected only once. The V call is TRBV29-1, the J call TRBJ2-1; tentative D call: TRBD2 (6 bases). V lost 2 bases and J 12 bases, leaving 11 bases between the germline ends. The germline gives CDR1 SQVTM, CDR2 ANQGSEA. CDR3 length: 11 residues. The CDR3, as DNA: TGCAGCGTTGAAATATTGGGGGGGCAGTTCTTC. Translation gives CSVEILGGQFF.

This chain connects TRBV7-9 to TRBJ1-4; TRBD1 aligns across 7 bases. The CDR3 is 15 residues long. The V gene's germline CDR1 is SEHNR and CDR2 FQNEAQ (reference sequence). After removal of 4 bases from V and 7 bases from J, the junction contained 9 bases not matched to a gene. CDR3 region: CASSWVTGRSEKLFF. For the CDR3, the DNA is TGTGCCAGCAGCTGGGTGACAGGGCGCAGTGAAAAACTGTTTTTT.

This chain joins TRBV9 and TRBJ2-7; 11 bases line up with TRBD1. J lost 9 bases, V lost 0 bases, and 8 bases had no gene match. This CDR3 contains 15 residues. The germline CDR1 and CDR2 sequences are SGDLS and YYNGEE. The chain's CDR3 is CASSVEGTGGRGQYF. As DNA, the CDR3 is TGTGCCAGCAGCGTAGAGGGGACAGGGGGACGAGGGCAGTACTTC.

V and J are TRBV7-8 and TRBJ1-5; the match to TRBD1 covers 9 bases. Germline V CDR1 and CDR2: SGHVS, FQNEAQ. With V trimmed by 1 base and J by 1 base, 8 bases remained unmatched. CDR3 length: 18 amino acids. The DNA for the CDR3 is TGTGCCAGCAGCTTAGGGGTCGGACAGGGGATAAGCAATCAGCCCCAGCATTTT. Amino acid sequence: CASSLGVGQGISNQPQHF.

This clone was counted a few times. This chain connects TRBV7-2 to TRBJ1-6; D gene ambiguous. The CDR3 runs to 17 residues. Trimming cost V 4 bases and J 0 bases, with 13 bases left between them. CDR1 and CDR2 (germline): SGHTA, FQGNSA. Written as DNA, the CDR3 is TGTGCCAGCAGCTCGGGCTCCACGGGCTCCTATAATTCACCCCTCCACTTT. This sequence encodes CASSSGSTGSYNSPLHF.

This chain uses TRBV5-1 with TRBJ2-3; 7 bases agree with TRBD2. With 4 bases clipped from V and 0 bases from J, the junction kept 8 bases outside the gene matches. The CDR3 is made up of 16 amino acids. The germline gives CDR1 SGHRS, CDR2 YFSETQ. The CDR3 DNA follows: TGCGCCAGCAGCCCGGGAGGAATGACTAGCACAGATACGCAGTATTTT. Protein: CASSPGGMTSTDTQYF.

This rearrangement joins TRBV28 to TRBJ1-2; D is uncertain. This CDR3 has 13 amino acids. The germline V gene encodes CDR1 MDHEN and CDR2 SYDVKM. The V gene lost 10 bases and the J gene lost 2 bases, with 14 bases spanning the gap. The CDR3 here is CAIQREGNYGYTF. As DNA, the CDR3 is TGTGCCATCCAAAGGGAAGGCAACTATGGCTACACCTTC.

V and J are TRBV5-1 and TRBJ2-3; TRBD2 matches 10 bases. J gave up 6 bases and V 3 bases, and 10 bases lay outside the gene matches. This CDR3 region has 16 residues. Germline values: CDR1 SGHRS, CDR2 YFSETQ. CDR3 coding DNA: TGCGCCAGCAGCTCACGGAGCGGGGGGGCTTGGGATACGCAGTATTTT. Protein sequence: CASSSRSGGAWDTQYF. Using reference TRBV5-1 and TRBJ2-3 for the parts outside the CDR3, the full variable domain is KAGVTQTPRYLIKTRGQQVTLSCSPISGHRSVSWYQQTPGQGLQFLFEYFSETQRNKGNFPGRFSGRQFSNSRSEMNVSTLELGDSALYLCASSSRSGGAWDTQYFGPGTRLTVL.

There are many counts of this clone. The rearrangement uses TRBV7-9 and TRBJ1-2; the match to TRBD1 covers 12 bases. V lost 7 bases and J lost 7; bases outside the gene matches: 10. Germline values: CDR1 SEHNR, CDR2 FQNEAQ (reference sequence). This CDR3 is built from 15 residues. For the CDR3, the DNA is TGTGCCAGCATCCCTCCGGGACAGGGGGCGTCTGGCTACACCTTC. Translated: CASIPPGQGASGYTF.

The chain links TRBV15 to TRBJ2-4, with D perhaps TRBD1 or TRBD2 (5 bases each). Trimming took 4 bases from V and 9 from J, leaving 16 bases between them. Germline assignment: CDR1 LNHNV and CDR2 YYDKDF (reference sequence). The CDR3 covers 14 residues. CDR3 loop: CATSTWDGPFIQYF. CDR3 DNA: TGTGCCACCAGCACGTGGGACGGGCCATTCATTCAGTACTTC.

This clone has a handful of counts. V usage is TRBV27 and J usage is TRBJ2-5; the D is unclear. The CDR3 length is 14 residues. The germline CDR1 and CDR2 sequences are MNHEY and SMNVEV (reference sequence). Trimming cost V 5 bases and J 5 bases, with 15 bases left between them. The DNA of the CDR3 is TGTGCCAGCAGTCCCTCGGGCATGATGGAGACCCAGTACTTC. Residues: CASSPSGMMETQYF.

This clone was found a few times. The rearrangement uses TRBV2 and TRBJ2-5, with D perhaps matching TRBD2 (6 bases). The V end lost 6 bases, the J end lost 4 bases, and 15 bases lay between the germline ends. The CDR3 has 14 amino acids. Germline lookup yields CDR1 SNHLY and CDR2 FYNNEI. The CDR3 sequence: CASRDPAGGETQYF. The CDR3 nucleotides read TGTGCCAGCAGGGACCCCGCCGGGGGAGAGACCCAGTACTTC.

The rearrangement uses TRBV19 and TRBJ2-2; 7 bases agree with TRBD1. This CDR3 is built from 15 residues. CDR1 and CDR2 from the germline V gene are LNHDA and SQIVND (reference sequence). Losses at the gene ends were 7 bases for V and 4 bases for J; bases not matched to a gene: 9. CDR3 loop: CASTYDRVSTGELFF. As DNA, the CDR3 is TGTGCCAGTACCTACGACAGGGTCAGCACCGGGGAGCTGTTTTTT.

There are a few counts of this clone. The chain carries TRBV2 and TRBJ2-1, with D perhaps matching TRBD1 or TRBD2 (5 bases each). The germline V and J ends were trimmed by 6 bases and 6 bases, with 15 bases remaining between them. The CDR3 is 14 amino acids. Germline V lookup: CDR1 SNHLY, CDR2 FYNNEI. CDR3 loop: CASRSGRGSNEQFF. CDR3 DNA sequence: TGTGCCAGCAGGTCGGGACGCGGCTCCAATGAGCAGTTCTTC.

In this sample, this clone turned up a few times. The V call is TRBV2, the J call TRBJ1-1; D might be TRBD1 (5 bases). CDR3 length: 12 residues. V was clipped by 4 bases and J by 3 bases, with 6 bases between them. CDR1 and CDR2 from the germline V gene are SNHLY and FYNNEI. In DNA form, the CDR3 reads TGTGCCAGCAGTGGGGACTACACTGAAGCTTTCTTT. As protein: CASSGDYTEAFF.

The CDR3 nucleotides read TGTGCCAGCAGCGTAGTCGGGCAGATCACAGATACGCAGTATTTT. Protein sequence: CASSVVGQITDTQYF. This chain joins TRBV9 and TRBJ2-3; D is ambiguous. The V gene's germline CDR1 is SGDLS and CDR2 YYNGEE. CDR3 length equals 15 residues. Trimming shortened V by 0 bases and J by 2 bases, and 10 bases separated the two germline ends.

This clone was seen a handful of times. The rearrangement links TRBV2 to TRBJ2-3; TRBD1 matches at 11 bases. CDR3 length equals 16 residues. Germline-derived CDR1 and CDR2 are SNHLY and FYNNEI. The V gene end was trimmed by 4 bases and the J gene end by 3 bases; junction bases not matched to a gene: 6. The CDR3 here is CASSGGTGGSTDTQYF. The CDR3 DNA is TGTGCCAGCAGTGGAGGGACAGGGGGATCAACAGATACGCAGTATTTT.

The chain carries TRBV19 and TRBJ1-5, with unresolved D. Germline assignment: CDR1 LNHDA and CDR2 SQIVND (reference sequence). V gave up 8 bases and J gave up 0 bases, with 8 bases separating them. This CDR3 is 13 amino acids long. CDR3 protein: CASSQTSNQPQHF. The CDR3 DNA follows: TGTGCCAGTTCGCAGACTAGCAATCAGCCCCAGCATTTT.